The present TCR beta chain was sequenced within a study of T cell changes during pregnancy in multiple sclerosis. Sequencing was performed with immunoSEQ multiplex PCR; in TCRdb, only in-frame clones are kept and a portion is missing. The repertoire holds fewer than 35,000 clones, roughly nine tenths seen once, with roughly 3.1% in the top ten. The origin of this receptor is a female donor in good health, enrolled as a control in a pregnancy study. This specimen consisted of CD4+ T cells from peripheral blood mononuclear cells, obtained in the third trimester of pregnancy.

The CDR3 is CASSFPTGQGLNTEAFF. The CDR3 DNA sequence: TGTGCCAGCAGCTTCCCAACGGGACAGGGGTTGAACACTGAAGCTTTCTTT. V gene TRBV7-9 combines with J gene TRBJ1-1; TRBD1 matches at 10 bases. This CDR3 comprises 17 residues. Germline values: CDR1 SEHNR, CDR2 FQNEAQ (reference sequence). With V trimmed by 3 bases and J by 0 bases, 7 bases remained unmatched. The entire variable domain, with the rest obtained from reference TRBV7-9 and TRBJ1-1, is as follows: DTGVSQNPRHKITKRGQNVTFRCDPISEHNRLYWYRQTLGQGPEFLTYFQNEAQLEKSRLLSDRFSAERPKGSFSTLEIQRTEQGDSAMYLCASSFPTGQGLNTEAFFGQGTRLTVV.